Listed below are T cell receptor beta chains from one sample, sequenced in a study of T cell changes during pregnancy in multiple sclerosis. Assay: immunoSEQ multiplex PCR; the TCRdb copy retains only in-frame clones and omits some. Here the sample spans about 38,000 clones, more than 70% being singletons. The starting material was CD8+ T cells from peripheral blood mononuclear cells, obtained in the third trimester of pregnancy. The receptors shown here come from a female donor with multiple sclerosis, enrolled in a pregnancy study. CDR3s leave out the opening cysteine and the closing phenylalanine or tryptophan. The D gene is left open where the match is weak. Clone size is stated in some rows and not others, as once, few, many or a class when expanded.

v_call	cdr3_length	j_call	clone_size	d_call	cdr3_aa
TRBV5-4	13	TRBJ2-1	.	TRBD1	ASSQEQGGYNEQF
TRBV5-6	11	TRBJ2-5	.	.	ASETGLQETQY
TRBV18	14	TRBJ1-6	few	.	ASSPPRGEGNSPLH
TRBV28	15	TRBJ2-1	.	TRBD2	ASSRGELAGYYNEQF
TRBV18	16	TRBJ2-5	.	.	ASSPSVVVGGRQETQY
TRBV4-2	10	TRBJ1-2	.	.	ASSQPLYGYT
TRBV6-5	13	TRBJ2-1	.	.	ASSYRGSSYNEQF
TRBV4-3	13	TRBJ2-1	.	TRBD2	ASRVERGAYNEQF
TRBV28	12	TRBJ2-7	.	.	ASSRLGEGYEQY
TRBV13	10	TRBJ1-1	.	.	ASSSRDTEAF
TRBV19	11	TRBJ2-7	.	.	ASSAGPGHEQY
TRBV2	13	TRBJ1-5	.	.	ASSEAPAGNQPQH
TRBV15	13	TRBJ1-5	.	TRBD1	ATIRDRGINQPQH
TRBV6-1	13	TRBJ2-7	once	TRBD1	ASSVTGGESYEQY
TRBV27	11	TRBJ1-5	.	.	ASSRRRDQPQH
TRBV6-5	11	TRBJ1-6	.	.	ASSYGDNSPLH
TRBV7-2	11	TRBJ2-7	.	.	ASSFGYGYEQY
TRBV11-2	13	TRBJ2-1	.	.	ASSLATGSYNEQF
TRBV9	17	TRBJ1-1	.	.	ASSAGSLGGGWSNTEAF
TRBV7-3	15	TRBJ2-3	.	TRBD2	ASSLGLAGGLADTQY
TRBV10-3	11	TRBJ1-2	.	.	AISEAGGHGYT
TRBV15	13	TRBJ2-1	.	TRBD1	ATSRGPGQGHEQF
TRBV4-3	14	TRBJ1-3	.	.	ASSQDTGIGGNTIY
TRBV7-8	11	TRBJ1-5	.	.	ATLRTADQPQH
TRBV6-1	11	TRBJ1-5	.	.	ASSEADYQPQH
TRBV2	14	TRBJ1-1	.	.	ASRAEGEGVNTEAF
TRBV5-1	17	TRBJ2-3	once	TRBD1	ASSLPLHGTGDARATQY
TRBV27	14	TRBJ1-6	.	.	ASSAGRVTYNSPLH
TRBV30	13	TRBJ1-6	.	.	AWDVGTYRNSPLH
TRBV5-6	11	TRBJ2-3	.	.	ASTWGGADTQY